The clone carrying this T cell receptor (beta chain) showed up many times. Its antigen is unidentified. The CDR3 totals 14 residues. Unmatched junction bases numbered 11, after V lost 5 bases and J lost 7 bases. From germline, CDR1 is SGHTA and CDR2 FQGNSA. This sample is part of a study of T cell repertoires in cytomegalovirus infection. Study details: The public TCR beta signatures pointed to both CMV infection and matching HLA type. Whole-study findings and limits: Summed frequency of shared TCR beta families picked out CMV carriers who also had the relevant HLA. Dominating the ex vivo response were TCR beta clonotypes that were CMV-specific and HLA-C-restricted.

In TCRdb, the reads were re-called with MiXCR into one record per CDR3 protein. The table includes 130,000 or so distinct CDR3 sequences, about 6% detected once. Specimen: PBMCs. The TCR comes from a human donor in good health (CMV status not recorded). Some clones in this sample may be carry-over from other donors' samples. The V call is TRBV7-2, the J call TRBJ2-7, with 7 nucleotides matching TRBD1. Written as DNA, the CDR3 is TGTGCCAGCAGCCGTAACAGGGGCGGAGATGAGCAGTACTTC. Its protein is CASSRNRGGDEQYF.